This TCR beta chain was identified in a study of Graves' ophthalmopathy and Graves' hyperthyroidism. A word on this clonotype: A read error may be the cause here, since a much bigger clone is one base away.

RNA transcripts provided the template for amplifying TCR beta CDR3 regions. A first-round RT-PCR used HTBI primers, followed by a second-round multiplex PCR. TCRdb recomputed calls from the multiplex PCR reads with MiXCR, one row per CDR3 protein. In the table there are around 1.1 million distinct CDR3 sequences, less than 45% of which are singletons. V dropped 4 bases and J dropped 5 bases, with 15 bases sitting between them. The germline V gene encodes CDR1 SEHNR and CDR2 FQNEAQ (reference sequence). CDR3 length: 14 amino acids. Sequencing was done on a sample of peripheral blood or thyroid tissue (not recorded which). The rearrangement joins TRBV7-9 to TRBJ2-7, with D possibly being TRBD1 (6 bases). This TCR derives from an adult man with Graves' hyperthyroidism. DNA for the CDR3: TGTGCCAGCAGCTCCGGACAGAGGTTGGACGAGCAGTACTTC. Translated: CASSSGQRLDEQYF.